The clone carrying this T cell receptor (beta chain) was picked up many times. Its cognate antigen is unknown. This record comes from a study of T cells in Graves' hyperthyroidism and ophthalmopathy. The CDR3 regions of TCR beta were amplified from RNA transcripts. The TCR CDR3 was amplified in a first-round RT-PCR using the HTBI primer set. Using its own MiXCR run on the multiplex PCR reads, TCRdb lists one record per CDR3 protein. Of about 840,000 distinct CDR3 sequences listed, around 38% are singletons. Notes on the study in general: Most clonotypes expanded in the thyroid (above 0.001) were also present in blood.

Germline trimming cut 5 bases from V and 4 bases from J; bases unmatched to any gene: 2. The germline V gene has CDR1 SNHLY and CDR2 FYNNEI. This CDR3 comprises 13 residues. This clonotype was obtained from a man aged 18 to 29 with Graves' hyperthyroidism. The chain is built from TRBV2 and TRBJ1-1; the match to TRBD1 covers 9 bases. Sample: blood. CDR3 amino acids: CASSWTGVTEAFF. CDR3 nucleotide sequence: TGTGCCAGCAGTTGGACAGGGGTCACTGAAGCTTTCTTT.